This is a list of T cell receptor beta chains from one sample in a study of CD8 T cells in Susac syndrome. TCRdb recomputed calls from the immunoSEQ multiplex PCR reads with MiXCR, one row per CDR3 protein. The sample lists some 250,000 distinct CDR3 sequences, about 95% occurring once. Material: CD4+ T cells from PBMCs. All receptors derive from a human donor with Susac syndrome. Each CDR3 is given with its conserved first and last residue. Only some rows state a clone size, as once, few, many or a class for expanded clones.

clone_size j_call v_call cdr3_aa
- TRBJ1-2 TRBV20-1 CSARRGNGYTF
- TRBJ2-2 TRBV29-1 CSVGPGTGELFF
- TRBJ2-2 TRBV30 CAWRYTGELFF
- TRBJ2-3 TRBV5-1 CASSLWLGDTQYF
- TRBJ2-4 TRBV15 CATSRTGGENIQYF
- TRBJ2-5 TRBV2 CASASLGRETQYF
- TRBJ2-1 TRBV3-1 CASSQDWASSEQFF
- TRBJ2-7 TRBV18 CASSPTAGTSYEQYF
- TRBJ2-6 TRBV2 CASSVRGSGANVLTF
- TRBJ2-1 TRBV20-1 CSARENGAYNEQFF
- TRBJ2-5 TRBV20-1 CSARVLAGRETQYF
- TRBJ2-2 TRBV4-2 CASSQVLSTGELFF
- TRBJ1-2 TRBV25-1 CASSAQPRDYGYTF
- TRBJ2-1 TRBV15 CATRTLAAGFYNEQFF
- TRBJ1-5 TRBV7-9 CASSLGFSNQPQHF
- TRBJ2-1 TRBV20-1 CSAFEAGRSYNEQFF
- TRBJ2-6 TRBV20-1 CSARSGSAGANVLTF
once TRBJ1-4 TRBV30 CAWSVGSTVGEKLFF